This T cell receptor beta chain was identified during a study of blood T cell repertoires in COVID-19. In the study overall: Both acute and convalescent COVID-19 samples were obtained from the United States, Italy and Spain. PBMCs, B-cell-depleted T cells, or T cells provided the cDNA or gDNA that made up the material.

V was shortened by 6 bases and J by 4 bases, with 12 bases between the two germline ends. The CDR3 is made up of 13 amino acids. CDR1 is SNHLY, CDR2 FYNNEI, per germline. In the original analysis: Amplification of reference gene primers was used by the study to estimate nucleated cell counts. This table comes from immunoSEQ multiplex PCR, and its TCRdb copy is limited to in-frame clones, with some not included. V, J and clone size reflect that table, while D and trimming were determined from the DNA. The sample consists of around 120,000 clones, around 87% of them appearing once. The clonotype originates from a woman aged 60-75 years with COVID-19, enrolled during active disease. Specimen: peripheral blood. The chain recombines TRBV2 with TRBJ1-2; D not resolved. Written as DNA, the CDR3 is TGTGCCAGCAGCCAATCCGCCGGCTATGGCTACACCTTC. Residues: CASSQSAGYGYTF.